Below are 12 T cell receptor beta chains sequenced from a single sample in a study of human T cells and chemical hapten exposure. The time point: pre-sensitization, week 0. Treatment here: therapeutic diphenylcyclopropenone sensitization with weekly scalp DPC. TCRdb ran MiXCR on the RACE reads and lists one entry per CDR3 protein. The repertoire holds about 53,000 distinct CDR3 sequences, with more than 8% as singletons. The sample in question was whole blood, obtained in connection with sensitization to the hapten diphenylcyclopropenone (DPC). The source of these receptors is a man between 35 and 55 years old with alopecia areata. Some clones in this sample may be carry-over from other donors' samples.

This CDR3 reads CASSSTPGTTRTDTQYF. Written as DNA, the CDR3 is TGTGCCAGCAGTTCTACTCCCGGGACCACCAGGACAGATACGCAGTATTTT. V is TRBV28 and J is TRBJ2-3; D is possibly TRBD1 or TRBD2 (5 bases each). This CDR3 spans 17 amino acids. The germline CDR1 and CDR2 sequences are MDHEN and SYDVKM. Trimming stripped 4 bases from V and 3 bases from J, with 20 bases between.

V gene TRBV15 combines with J gene TRBJ2-3; 8 nucleotides align to TRBD1. Trimming at V came to 5 bases and at J to 6 bases, leaving 10 bases not matched to a gene. The CDR3 contains 15 residues. Germline V gene data show CDR1 as LNHNV and CDR2 as YYDKDF (reference sequence). DNA of the CDR3: TGTGCCACCAGCTCCGGACAGGGACAAGCGGATACGCAGTATTTT. Its protein product is CATSSGQGQADTQYF.

This clonotype was picked up many times. The chain uses TRBV20-1 and TRBJ2-4; possibly TRBD2 for D (6 bases). Germline V gene sequence: CDR1 DFQATT, CDR2 SNEGSKA (reference sequence). CDR3 length equals 16 residues. V was clipped by 0 bases and J by 0 bases, with 12 bases between them. The CDR3 nucleotides are TGCAGTGCTAGAGATCCCGGGGGAGTAGCCAAAAACATTCAGTACTTC. As protein: CSARDPGGVAKNIQYF.

This clonotype showed up many times. The genes are TRBV28 and TRBJ1-5; D gene ambiguous. V lost 3 bases and J 1 base, leaving 13 bases between the germline ends. The V gene's germline CDR1 is MDHEN and CDR2 SYDVKM. The length of the CDR3 is 16 residues. CDR3 sequence (DNA): TGTGCCAGCAGTTTTGTTAGATTATCCAGCAATCAGCCCCAGCATTTT. It specifies CASSFVRLSSNQPQHF.

This clonotype showed up just a few times. The chain couples TRBV27 to TRBJ2-7; D tentatively reads TRBD1 or TRBD2 (5 bases each). The CDR3 consists of 15 residues. Per the germline V gene, CDR1 is MNHEY and CDR2 is SMNVEV (reference sequence). Trimming pared 4 bases from V and 6 bases from J, leaving 19 bases between. The chain's CDR3 is CASSSGPEGLGEQYF. For the CDR3, the DNA is TGTGCCAGCAGTTCTGGACCTGAGGGGCTGGGCGAGCAGTACTTC.

This chain joins TRBV20-1 and TRBJ1-2, with D hard to call. There are 11 residues in the CDR3. CDR1 DFQATT and CDR2 SNEGSKA come from the germline V gene (reference sequence). The ends were cut back, 4 bases at V and 5 bases at J, with 8 bases in the middle. DNA of the CDR3: TGCAGTGCTACCGCAGGTTATGGCTACACCTTC. Translating gives CSATAGYGYTF.

This rearrangement joins TRBV27 to TRBJ2-6; tentative D call: TRBD1 (6 bases). Germline CDR1 is MNHEY and CDR2 is SMNVEV (reference sequence). V lost 4 bases and J 4 bases, leaving 11 bases between the germline ends. This CDR3 is 15 amino acids long. The CDR3 spells CASSSRGRGANVLTF. CDR3 coding DNA: TGTGCCAGCAGTTCCAGGGGCCGGGGGGCCAACGTCCTGACTTTC.

This clonotype was counted a few times. The chain joins TRBV6-7 to TRBJ2-7, with D uncertain. TRBV6-7 is an ORF, with its function uncertain. V was shortened by 0 bases and J by 6 bases, with 6 bases between the two germline ends. This CDR3 has 12 residues. CDR3 nucleotide sequence: TGTGCCAGCAGTTACTCGTTTTTCGAGCAGTACTTC. It specifies CASSYSFFEQYF.

This clonotype was found a few times. V is TRBV4-1 and J is TRBJ2-7; 7 bases agree with TRBD1. J gave up 4 bases and V 0 bases, and 21 bases lay outside the gene matches. The CDR3 covers 20 residues. Germline CDR1 is MGHRA and CDR2 is YSYEKL. The CDR3 nucleotides are TGCGCCAGCAGCCAAGAGGTAGCAGGGGGAGCTATGGCGGAGGTGTACGAGCAGTACTTC. This gives the protein CASSQEVAGGAMAEVYEQYF.

This clonotype showed up many times. This rearrangement joins TRBV12-3 or TRBV12-4 to TRBJ2-7, with D perhaps being TRBD1 or TRBD2 (5 bases each). The CDR3 has 16 residues. The ends were cut back, 5 bases at V and 6 bases at J, with 23 bases in the middle. In DNA, the CDR3 is TGTGCCAGCAGTCAAGGGACGGACGGGGTTTCTTTCGAGCAGTACTTC. This translates into CASSQGTDGVSFEQYF.

The sample holds many counts of this clonotype. V usage is TRBV7-9 and J usage is TRBJ1-1; D gene ambiguous. Trimming left V 5 bases short and J 4 bases short, with 5 bases between. The CDR3 has 11 amino acids. The germline V gene has CDR1 SEHNR and CDR2 FQNEAQ (reference sequence). CDR3 sequence: CASSRRTEAFF. CDR3 nucleotides: TGTGCCAGCAGCCGACGCACTGAAGCTTTCTTT.

This clonotype was found many times. The chain has TRBV19 and TRBJ2-1; the match to TRBD2 covers 12 bases. Germline V gene sequence: CDR1 LNHDA, CDR2 SQIVND (reference sequence). This CDR3 has 14 residues. Germline trimming cut 6 bases from V and 9 bases from J; bases unmatched to any gene: 6. The CDR3 DNA is TGTGCCAGTAGCGGACTAGCGGGGACGGGTGAGCAGTTCTTC. It yields the protein CASSGLAGTGEQFF. The variable domain in full, completed from reference TRBV19 and TRBJ2-1, reads DGGITQSPKYLFRKEGQNVTLSCEQNLNHDAMYWYRQDPGQGLRLIYYSQIVNDFQKGDIAEGYSVSREKKESFPLTVTSAQKNPTAFYLCASSGLAGTGEQFFGPGTRLTVL.